This TCR beta chain was obtained from a study of blood T cell repertoires in COVID-19. The wider study: T cells, B-cell-depleted T cells, or PBMCs supplied cDNA or gDNA.

Repertoires were generated with immunoSEQ multiplex PCR, while TCRdb's copy carries only in-frame clones and drops some. The sample contains under 400,000 clones, around 90% of which appear only once. This CDR3 region has 12 residues. Unmatched junction bases numbered 4, after V lost 5 bases and J lost 7 bases. Germline loops: CDR1 SGHTA, CDR2 FQGTGA. The sequence came from a woman aged 30 to 39 with COVID-19, enrolled during active disease. Sequences were obtained from peripheral blood. V usage is TRBV7-3 and J usage is TRBJ2-7; 8 bases are a match to TRBD1. The CDR3 DNA is TGTGCCAGCAGCACCAGGGACAGGGAGCAGTACTTC. Protein: CASSTRDREQYF.